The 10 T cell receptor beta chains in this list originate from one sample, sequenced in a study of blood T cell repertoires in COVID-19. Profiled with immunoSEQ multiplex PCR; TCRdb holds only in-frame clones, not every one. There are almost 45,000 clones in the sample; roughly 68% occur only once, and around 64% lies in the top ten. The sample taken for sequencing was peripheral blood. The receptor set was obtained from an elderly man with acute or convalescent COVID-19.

The CDR3 sequence is CASSLVPGETQYF. The CDR3 nucleotides read TGTGCCAGTAGTTTGGTCCCCGGGGAGACCCAGTACTTC. The V call is TRBV19, the J call TRBJ2-5; D gene unclear. Trimming stripped 5 bases from V and 5 bases from J, with 12 bases between. There are 13 residues in the CDR3. The germline V gene has CDR1 LNHDA and CDR2 SQIVND (reference sequence).

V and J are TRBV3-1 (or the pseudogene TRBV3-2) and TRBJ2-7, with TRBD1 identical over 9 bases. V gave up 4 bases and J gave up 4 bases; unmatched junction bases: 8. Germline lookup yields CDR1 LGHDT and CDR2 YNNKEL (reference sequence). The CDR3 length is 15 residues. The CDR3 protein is CASSLLPGQGYEQYF. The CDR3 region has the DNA TGTGCCAGCAGCCTACTACCGGGACAGGGATACGAGCAGTACTTC.

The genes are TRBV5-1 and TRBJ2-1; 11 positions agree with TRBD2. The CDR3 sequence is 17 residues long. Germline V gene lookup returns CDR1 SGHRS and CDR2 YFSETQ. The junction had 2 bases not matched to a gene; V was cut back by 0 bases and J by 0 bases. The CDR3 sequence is CASSLGLAGNSYNEQFF. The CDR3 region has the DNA TGCGCCAGCAGCTTGGGACTAGCGGGGAACTCCTACAATGAGCAGTTCTTC.

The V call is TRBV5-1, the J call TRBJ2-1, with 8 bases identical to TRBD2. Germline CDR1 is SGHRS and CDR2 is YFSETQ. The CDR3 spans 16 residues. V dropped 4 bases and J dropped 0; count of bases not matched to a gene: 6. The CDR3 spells CASSATSGSSYNEQFF. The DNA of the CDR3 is TGCGCCAGCAGCGCTACTAGCGGCAGCTCCTACAATGAGCAGTTCTTC.

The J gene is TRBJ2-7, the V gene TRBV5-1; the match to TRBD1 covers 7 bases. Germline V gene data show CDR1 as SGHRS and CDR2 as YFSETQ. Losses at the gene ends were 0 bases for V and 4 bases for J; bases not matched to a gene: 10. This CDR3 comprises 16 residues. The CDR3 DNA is TGCGCCAGCAGCTTGGGACACCGGGACAGCACTTACGAGCAGTACTTC. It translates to CASSLGHRDSTYEQYF.

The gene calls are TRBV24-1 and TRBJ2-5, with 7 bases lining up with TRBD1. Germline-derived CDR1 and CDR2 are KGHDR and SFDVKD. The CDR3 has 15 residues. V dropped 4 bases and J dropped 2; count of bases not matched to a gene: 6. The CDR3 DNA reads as TGTGCCACCAGTGAACGACAGGGTATACAAGAGACCCAGTACTTC. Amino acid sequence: CATSERQGIQETQYF.

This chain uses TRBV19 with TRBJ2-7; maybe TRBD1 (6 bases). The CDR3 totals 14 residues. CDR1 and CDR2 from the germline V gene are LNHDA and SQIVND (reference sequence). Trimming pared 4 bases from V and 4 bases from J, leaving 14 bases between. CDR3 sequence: CASSRDNGAYEQYF. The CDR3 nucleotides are TGTGCCAGTAGTAGGGACAACGGGGCTTACGAGCAGTACTTC.

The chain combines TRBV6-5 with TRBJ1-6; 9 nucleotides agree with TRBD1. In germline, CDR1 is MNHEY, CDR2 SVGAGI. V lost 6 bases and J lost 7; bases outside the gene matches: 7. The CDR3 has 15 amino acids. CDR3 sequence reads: CASRAGTGNNSPLHF. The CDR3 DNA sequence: TGTGCCAGCAGAGCCGGGACAGGGAACAATTCACCCCTCCACTTT.

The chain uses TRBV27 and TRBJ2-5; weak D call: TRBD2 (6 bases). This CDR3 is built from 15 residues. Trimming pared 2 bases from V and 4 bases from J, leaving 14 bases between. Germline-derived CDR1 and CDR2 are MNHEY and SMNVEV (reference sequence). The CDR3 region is CASSLGGRKGETQYF. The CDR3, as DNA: TGTGCCAGCAGTTTAGGAGGGAGAAAGGGAGAGACCCAGTACTTC.

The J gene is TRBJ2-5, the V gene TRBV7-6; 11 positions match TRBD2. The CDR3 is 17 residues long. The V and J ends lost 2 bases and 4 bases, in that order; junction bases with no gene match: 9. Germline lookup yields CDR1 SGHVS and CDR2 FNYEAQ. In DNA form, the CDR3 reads TGTGCCAGCAGCTTAAGAAGTACTAGCGGGAGCGGAGAGACCCAGTACTTC. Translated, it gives CASSLRSTSGSGETQYF. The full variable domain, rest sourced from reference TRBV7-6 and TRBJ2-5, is GAGVSQSPRYKVTKRGQDVALRCDPISGHVSLYWYRQALGQGPEFLTYFNYEAQQDKSGLPNDRFSAERPEGSISTLTIQRTEQRDSAMYRCASSLRSTSGSGETQYFGPGTRLLVL.